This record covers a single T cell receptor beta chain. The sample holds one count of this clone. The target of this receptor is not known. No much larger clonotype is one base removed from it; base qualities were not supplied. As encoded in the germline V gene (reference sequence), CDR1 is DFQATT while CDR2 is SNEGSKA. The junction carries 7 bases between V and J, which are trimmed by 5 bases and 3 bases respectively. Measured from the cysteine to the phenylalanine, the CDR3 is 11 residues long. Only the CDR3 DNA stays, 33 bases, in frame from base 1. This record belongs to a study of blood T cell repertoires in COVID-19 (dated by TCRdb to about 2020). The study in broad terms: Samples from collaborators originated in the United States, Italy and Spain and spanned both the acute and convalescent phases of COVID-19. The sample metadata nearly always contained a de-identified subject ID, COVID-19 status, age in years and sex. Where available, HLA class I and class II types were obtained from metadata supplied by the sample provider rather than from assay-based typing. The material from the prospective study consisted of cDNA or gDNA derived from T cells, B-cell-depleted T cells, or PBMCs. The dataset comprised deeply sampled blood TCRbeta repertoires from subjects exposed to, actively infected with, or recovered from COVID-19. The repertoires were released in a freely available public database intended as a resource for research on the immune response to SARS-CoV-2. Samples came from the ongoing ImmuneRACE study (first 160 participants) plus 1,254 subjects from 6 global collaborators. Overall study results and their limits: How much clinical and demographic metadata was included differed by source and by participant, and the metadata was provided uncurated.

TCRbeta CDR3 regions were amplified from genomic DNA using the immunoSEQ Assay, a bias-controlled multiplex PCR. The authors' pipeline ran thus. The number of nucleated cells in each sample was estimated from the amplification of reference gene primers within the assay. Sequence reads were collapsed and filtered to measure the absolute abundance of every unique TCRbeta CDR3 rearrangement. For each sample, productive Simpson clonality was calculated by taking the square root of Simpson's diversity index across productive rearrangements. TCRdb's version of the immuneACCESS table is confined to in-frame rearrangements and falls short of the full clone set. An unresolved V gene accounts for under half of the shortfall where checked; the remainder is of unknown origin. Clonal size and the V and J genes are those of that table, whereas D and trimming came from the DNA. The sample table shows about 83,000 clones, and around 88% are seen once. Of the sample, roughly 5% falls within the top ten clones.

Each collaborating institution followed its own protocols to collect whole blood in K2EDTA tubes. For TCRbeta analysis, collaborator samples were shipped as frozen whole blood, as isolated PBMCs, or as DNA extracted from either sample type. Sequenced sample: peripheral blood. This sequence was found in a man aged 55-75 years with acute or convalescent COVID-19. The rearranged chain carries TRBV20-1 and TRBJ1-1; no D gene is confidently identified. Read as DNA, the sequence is TGCAGTGCTGTAGATTACACTGAAGCTTTCTTT. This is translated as CSAVDYTEAFF.